The sequence of this T cell receptor beta chain was determined in a study of blood T cell repertoires in COVID-19. About the research overall: Sample material is recorded as cDNA or gDNA derived from T cells, B-cell-depleted T cells, or PBMCs.

In its sample, this clone was seen once. Germline trimming cut 4 bases from V and 4 bases from J; bases unmatched to any gene: 11. Per the germline V gene, CDR1 is LGHDT and CDR2 is YNNKEL (reference sequence). The CDR3 is 17 residues long. Original methodology: Nucleated cell counts were estimated from reference gene primer amplification. Some clones are missing from TCRdb's copy, which holds only in-frame ones; the method was immunoSEQ multiplex PCR. The V and J calls and clone size come from that table; D and trimming were worked out from the DNA. This sample yields fewer than 250,000 clones, of which about 83% are seen a single time; approximately 8.1% belongs to the top ten.

This sequence was found in a woman aged 45-60 years with active or convalescent COVID-19. The chain joins TRBV3-1 (or the pseudogene TRBV3-2) to TRBJ2-1; 9 nucleotides align to TRBD2. Material for sequencing was peripheral blood. CDR3: CASSPPGLAGYYNEQFF. Here the CDR3 DNA reads TGTGCCAGCAGCCCCCCCGGGCTAGCGGGATATTACAATGAGCAGTTCTTC.